The clone carrying this TCR beta chain was detected a few times. Its antigen is undetermined. Per the germline V gene, CDR1 is MGHDK and CDR2 is SYGVNS. Trimming cost V 2 bases and J 0 bases, with 8 bases left between them. The CDR3 contains 15 residues. This entry comes from a study of shared clonotypes between healthy human individuals. Study-wide findings and caveats: The represented genetic and exposure-history diversity was limited by the small number of donors.

An even split of each subset's genomic DNA across several immunoSEQ plates was performed. Original data processing: Filtering was not the same, since immunoSEQ gave junction-only sequences without quality scores. Method: immunoSEQ multiplex PCR; TCRdb's copy keeps in-frame clones and lacks some. V, J and clone size are those of that table, while D and trimming were read from the DNA. Of about 2.1 million clones in the sample, roughly 93% were seen once. Naive CD8 cells lacked CD45RO, underwent positive selection for CCR7 and left out terminally differentiated effector memory CD45RA+ cells. Donation came from healthy HIV-negative adults that had no recent acute infections or vaccinations.

This rearrangement joins TRBV25-1 to TRBJ2-1; D is uncertain. The sequencing input was naive CD8+ T cells from PBMCs. This TCR derives from a man in his late teens or twenties in good health. Some clones in this sample may be carry-over from other donors' samples. In DNA, the CDR3 is TGTGCCAGCAGTGAAGACTGGAGCTCCTACAATGAGCAGTTCTTC. The encoded protein is CASSEDWSSYNEQFF.